The clone carrying this T cell receptor (beta chain) was seen only once. What it recognizes is unknown. This entry belongs to a study of persistence of HIV-infected CD4 T cells. Study-wide background: Up to about 200 mL blood was drawn at multiple time points; a couple of donors had single-time leukapheresis.

An overlapping HIV-1 Gag peptide pool stimulated these cells at about 0.9 ug/peptide/mL. Responding CD4+ T cells were sorted by upregulation of both CD40 ligand and CD69. Undetectable plasma HIV-1 RNA below 50 copies/mL lasted at least 4 years. Sequencing used immunoSEQ version 4 in survey mode. Genomic DNA was diluted to roughly 10 ng/uL, up to 1 ug per sample. Assay: immunoSEQ multiplex PCR; the TCRdb copy retains only in-frame clones and omits some. The table includes fewer than 40,000 clones, roughly 71% detected once. J was trimmed by 3 bases and V by 1 base; bases with no gene match: 3. Germline CDR1 and CDR2: SGHVS and FQNEAQ. CDR3 length equals 14 residues. Points from the study as a whole: TCRbeta richness was lower in CMV- and Gag-responding cells than in anti-CD3/anti-CD28-responding cells.

Sequencing was performed on CD4+ T cells sorted from PBMCs after roughly 19-hour stimulation, taken from a patient who received antiretroviral therapy. The chain employs TRBV7-8 and TRBJ2-7; 7 positions agree with TRBD1. This clonotype was sampled from an adult man with HIV who was CMV-seropositive. The CDR3 is CASSLGTGIYEQYF. In nucleotides, the CDR3 is TGTGCCAGCAGCTTAGGGACAGGTATCTACGAGCAGTACTTC.